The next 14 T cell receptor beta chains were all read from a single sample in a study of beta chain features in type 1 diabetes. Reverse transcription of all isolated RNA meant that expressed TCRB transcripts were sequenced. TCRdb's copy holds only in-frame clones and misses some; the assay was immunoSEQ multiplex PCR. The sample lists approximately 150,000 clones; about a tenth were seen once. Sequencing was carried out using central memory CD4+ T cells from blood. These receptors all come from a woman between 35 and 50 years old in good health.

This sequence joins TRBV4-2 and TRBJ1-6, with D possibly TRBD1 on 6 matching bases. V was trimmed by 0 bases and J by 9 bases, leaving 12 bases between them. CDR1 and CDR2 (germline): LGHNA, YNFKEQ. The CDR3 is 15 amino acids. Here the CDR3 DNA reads TGTGCCAGCAGCCAAGAGCGGGGGGCTTTTTCACCCCTCCACTTT. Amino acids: CASSQERGAFSPLHF.

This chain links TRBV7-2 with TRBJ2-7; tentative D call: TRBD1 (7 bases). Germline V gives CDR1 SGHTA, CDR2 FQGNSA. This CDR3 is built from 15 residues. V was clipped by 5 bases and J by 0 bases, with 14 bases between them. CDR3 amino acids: CASSPAGGISYEQYF. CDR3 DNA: TGTGCCAGCAGCCCGGCAGGGGGGATCTCCTACGAGCAGTACTTC.

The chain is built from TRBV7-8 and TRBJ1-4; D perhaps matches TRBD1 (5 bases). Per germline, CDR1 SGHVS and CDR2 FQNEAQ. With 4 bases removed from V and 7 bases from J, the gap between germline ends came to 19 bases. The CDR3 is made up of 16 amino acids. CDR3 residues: CASSYLGTIKGEKLFF. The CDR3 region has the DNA TGTGCCAGCAGCTACCTCGGGACTATCAAAGGTGAAAAACTGTTTTTT. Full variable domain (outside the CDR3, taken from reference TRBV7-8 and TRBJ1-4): GAGVSQSPRYKVAKRGQDVALRCDPISGHVSLFWYQQALGQGPEFLTYFQNEAQLDKSGLPSDRFFAERPEGSVSTLKIQRTQQEDSAVYLCASSYLGTIKGEKLFFGSGTQLSVL.

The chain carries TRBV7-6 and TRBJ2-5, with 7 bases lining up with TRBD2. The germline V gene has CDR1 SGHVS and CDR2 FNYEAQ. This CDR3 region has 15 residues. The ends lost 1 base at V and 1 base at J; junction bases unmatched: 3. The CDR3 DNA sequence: TGTGCCAGCAGCTTAGGGCCTAGCGGCCAAGAGACCCAGTACTTC. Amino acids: CASSLGPSGQETQYF. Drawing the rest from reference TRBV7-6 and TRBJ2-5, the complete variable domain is GAGVSQSPRYKVTKRGQDVALRCDPISGHVSLYWYRQALGQGPEFLTYFNYEAQQDKSGLPNDRFSAERPEGSISTLTIQRTEQRDSAMYRCASSLGPSGQETQYFGPGTRLLVL.

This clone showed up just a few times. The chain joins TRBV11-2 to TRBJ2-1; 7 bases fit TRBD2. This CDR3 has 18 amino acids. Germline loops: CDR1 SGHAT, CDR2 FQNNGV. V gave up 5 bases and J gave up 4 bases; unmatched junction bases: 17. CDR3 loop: CASSPRFLTSWGYNEQFF. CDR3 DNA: TGTGCCAGCAGCCCGCGTTTCTTGACTAGCTGGGGTTACAATGAGCAGTTCTTC. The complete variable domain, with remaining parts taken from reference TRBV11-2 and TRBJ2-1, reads EAGVAQSPRYKIIEKRQSVAFWCNPISGHATLYWYQQILGQGPKLLIQFQNNGVVDDSQLPKDRFSAERLKGVDSTLKIQPAKLEDSAVYLCASSPRFLTSWGYNEQFFGPGTRLTVL.

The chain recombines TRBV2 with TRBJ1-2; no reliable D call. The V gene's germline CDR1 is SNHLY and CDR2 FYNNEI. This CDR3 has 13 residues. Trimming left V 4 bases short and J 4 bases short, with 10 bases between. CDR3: CASSVAQLYGYTF. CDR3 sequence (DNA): TGTGCCAGCAGTGTCGCACAGCTCTATGGCTACACCTTC. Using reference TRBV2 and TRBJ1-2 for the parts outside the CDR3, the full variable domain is EPEVTQTPSHQVTQMGQEVILRCVPISNHLYFYWYRQILGQKVEFLVSFYNNEISEKSEIFDDQFSVERPDGSNFTLKIRSTKLEDSAMYFCASSVAQLYGYTFGSGTRLTVV.

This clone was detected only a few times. The CDR3 DNA reads as TGTGCCAGCAGCTTAGACGCGTCGGGGGTGCAGTTCTTC. Amino acids: CASSLDASGVQFF. This rearrangement joins TRBV11-3 to TRBJ2-1; TRBD2 might be the D (6 bases). CDR3 length equals 13 residues. CDR1 is SGHNT and CDR2 is YENEEA in the germline V gene. Trimming cost V 0 bases and J 12 bases, with 12 bases left between them.

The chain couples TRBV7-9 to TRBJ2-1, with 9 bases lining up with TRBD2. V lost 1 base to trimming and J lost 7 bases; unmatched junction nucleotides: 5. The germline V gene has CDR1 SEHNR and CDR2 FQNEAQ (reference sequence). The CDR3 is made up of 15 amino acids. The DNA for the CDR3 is TGTGCCAGCAGCTTAGGTGGCGGGGGGGCAAATGAGCAGTTCTTC. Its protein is CASSLGGGGANEQFF.

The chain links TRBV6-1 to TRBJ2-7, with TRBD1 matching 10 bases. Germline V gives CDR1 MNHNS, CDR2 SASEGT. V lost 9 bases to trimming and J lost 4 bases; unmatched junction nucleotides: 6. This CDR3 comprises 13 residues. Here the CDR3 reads CASDPGQGYEQYF. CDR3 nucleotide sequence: TGTGCCAGTGATCCGGGACAGGGGTACGAGCAGTACTTC.

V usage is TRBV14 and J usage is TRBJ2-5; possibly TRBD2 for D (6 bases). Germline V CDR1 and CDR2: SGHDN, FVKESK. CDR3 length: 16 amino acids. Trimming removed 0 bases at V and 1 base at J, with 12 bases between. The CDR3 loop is CASSQERGLVQETQYF. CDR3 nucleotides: TGTGCCAGCAGCCAAGAACGGGGACTGGTCCAAGAGACCCAGTACTTC.

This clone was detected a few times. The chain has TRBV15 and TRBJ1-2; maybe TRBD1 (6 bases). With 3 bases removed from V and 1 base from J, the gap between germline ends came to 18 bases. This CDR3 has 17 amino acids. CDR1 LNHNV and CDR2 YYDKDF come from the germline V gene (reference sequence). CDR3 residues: CATSSLQGSNHNYGYTF. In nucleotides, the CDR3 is TGTGCCACCAGCAGCTTACAGGGATCTAACCATAACTATGGCTACACCTTC.

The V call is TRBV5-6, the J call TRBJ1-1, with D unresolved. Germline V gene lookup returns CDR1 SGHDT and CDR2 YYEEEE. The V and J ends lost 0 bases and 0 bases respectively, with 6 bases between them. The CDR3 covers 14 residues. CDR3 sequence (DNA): TGTGCCAGCAGCTTGGGGTCAGTGAACACTGAAGCTTTCTTT. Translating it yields CASSLGSVNTEAFF.

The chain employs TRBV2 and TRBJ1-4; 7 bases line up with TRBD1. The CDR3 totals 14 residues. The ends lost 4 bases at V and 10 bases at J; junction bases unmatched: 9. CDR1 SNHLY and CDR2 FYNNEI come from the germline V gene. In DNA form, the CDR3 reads TGTGCCAGCAGTGTACAGGGGCCAACCGGAAAACTGTTTTTT. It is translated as CASSVQGPTGKLFF.

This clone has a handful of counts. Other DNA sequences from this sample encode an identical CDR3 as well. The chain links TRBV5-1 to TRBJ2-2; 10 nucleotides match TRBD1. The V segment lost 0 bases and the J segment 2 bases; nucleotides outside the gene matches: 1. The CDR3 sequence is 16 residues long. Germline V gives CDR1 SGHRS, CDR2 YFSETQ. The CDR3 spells CASSLGQGANTGELFF. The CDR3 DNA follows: TGCGCCAGCAGCTTGGGACAGGGGGCAAACACCGGGGAGCTGTTTTTT. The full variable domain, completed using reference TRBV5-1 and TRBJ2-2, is KAGVTQTPRYLIKTRGQQVTLSCSPISGHRSVSWYQQTPGQGLQFLFEYFSETQRNKGNFPGRFSGRQFSNSRSEMNVSTLELGDSALYLCASSLGQGANTGELFFGEGSRLTVL.